These 12 T cell receptor beta chains came from one sample sequenced in a study of shared clonotypes between healthy human individuals. The table came from immunoSEQ multiplex PCR; TCRdb's copy has only in-frame clones and leaves some out. The sample holds roughly 500,000 clones; 90% to 96% are singletons and the top ten take approximately 0.067%. Sequenced input: naive CD4+ T cells sorted from blood. The subset was: CD45RA+ positively selected. All receptors derive from a woman aged 25 to 39 in good health.

The gene calls are TRBV29-1 and TRBJ2-3; weak D call: TRBD2 (6 bases). The CDR3 loop spans 12 amino acids. CDR1 is SQVTM, CDR2 ANQGSEA, per germline. Trimming pared 7 bases from V and 6 bases from J, leaving 14 bases between. CDR3 in DNA: TGCAGCGGGACTAACCATCCGGATACGCAGTATTTT. Amino acids: CSGTNHPDTQYF.

This sequence joins TRBV19 and TRBJ2-2; 8 positions match TRBD2. Germline CDR1 LNHDA, CDR2 SQIVND (reference sequence). The V segment lost 5 bases and the J segment 2 bases; nucleotides outside the gene matches: 4. CDR3 length equals 15 residues. The CDR3 coding sequence is TGTGCCAGTAGTGGTTTAGCGGGAAACACCGGGGAGCTGTTTTTT. This sequence encodes CASSGLAGNTGELFF.

The rearrangement joins TRBV2 to TRBJ1-1; the D is unclear. The CDR3 is 14 amino acids. Germline V gene data show CDR1 as SNHLY and CDR2 as FYNNEI. Between the trimmed V and J ends, which lost 6 bases and 4 bases, there was a span of 15 bases. The CDR3 spells CASRDGRGSTEAFF. Written as DNA, the CDR3 is TGTGCCAGCAGAGACGGTCGAGGGTCCACTGAAGCTTTCTTT.

The chain links TRBV5-6 to TRBJ2-1; D gene unclear. Germline values: CDR1 SGHDT, CDR2 YYEEEE. The CDR3 runs 14 residues. Between the trimmed V and J ends, which lost 0 bases and 4 bases, there was a span of 8 bases. The CDR3 spells CASSLEGPYNEQFF. The CDR3 nucleotides are TGTGCCAGCAGCTTGGAGGGCCCTTACAATGAGCAGTTCTTC.

The chain employs TRBV29-1 and TRBJ1-4; 7 nucleotides agree with TRBD1. Trimming removed 2 bases from V and 1 base from J; junction bases left unmatched: 10. The CDR3 runs 17 residues. The germline gives CDR1 SQVTM, CDR2 ANQGSEA. The CDR3 loop reads CSVEPRRGRLTNEKLFF. The CDR3 DNA reads TGCAGCGTTGAACCACGAAGGGGGCGGTTAACTAATGAAAAACTGTTTTTT. The full variable domain, rest sourced from reference TRBV29-1 and TRBJ1-4, is SAVISQKPSRDICQRGTSLTIQCQVDSQVTMMFWYRQQPGQSLTLIATANQGSEATYESGFVIDKFPISRPNLTFSTLTVSNMSPEDSSIYLCSVEPRRGRLTNEKLFFGSGTQLSVL.

V and J are TRBV4-1 and TRBJ2-1; TRBD2 agrees at 15 bases. V dropped 6 bases and J dropped 1; count of bases not matched to a gene: 13. The CDR3 spans 20 residues. Germline V gene lookup returns CDR1 MGHRA and CDR2 YSYEKL. CDR3 nucleotide sequence: TGCGCCAGCAGGCGCGGTTGGACTAGCGGGAGGGCCGGTTCCTACAATGAGCAGTTCTTC. Its protein product is CASRRGWTSGRAGSYNEQFF.

The V and J genes are TRBV13 and TRBJ2-7; 8 nucleotides agree with TRBD2. Trimming cost V 5 bases and J 3 bases; bases outside gene matches: 9. This CDR3 has 15 residues. The V gene's germline CDR1 is PRHDT and CDR2 FYEKMQ (reference sequence). CDR3 sequence: CASSPGGASYYEQYF. The CDR3, as DNA: TGTGCCAGCAGCCCCGGGGGGGCCTCCTACTACGAGCAGTACTTC. The whole variable domain, remainder taken from reference TRBV13 and TRBJ2-7, is AAGVIQSPRHLIKEKRETATLKCYPIPRHDTVYWYQQGPGQDPQFLISFYEKMQSDKGSIPDRFSAQQFSDYHSELNMSSLELGDSALYFCASSPGGASYYEQYFGPGTRLTVT.

This sequence joins TRBV28 and TRBJ2-7; the D is unclear. The CDR3 consists of 13 residues. V lost 7 bases and J lost 2, with 12 bases in between. From germline, CDR1 is MDHEN and CDR2 SYDVKM. The CDR3 DNA follows: TGTGCCAGCAACTCAGCAGCAACCTACGAGCAGTACTTC. It codes for CASNSAATYEQYF.

The chain links TRBV10-3 to TRBJ1-2; D is possibly TRBD1 (5 bases). This CDR3 is built from 12 residues. The V end lost 8 bases, the J end lost 3 bases, and 10 bases lay between the germline ends. Germline CDR1 and CDR2: ENHRY and SYGVKD. CDR3 in amino acids: CAIGPGDYGYTF. CDR3 DNA: TGTGCCATCGGACCGGGGGACTATGGCTACACCTTC.

V gene TRBV25-1 combines with J gene TRBJ2-3; 9 nucleotides align to TRBD2. V lost 1 base to trimming and J lost 4 bases; unmatched junction nucleotides: 12. The germline V gene has CDR1 MGHDK and CDR2 SYGVNS. The CDR3 spans 18 residues. CDR3 protein: CASSEWGGGDSGPDTQYF. In DNA form, the CDR3 reads TGTGCCAGCAGTGAATGGGGCGGGGGGGACTCGGGACCAGATACGCAGTATTTT.

The rearrangement joins TRBV29-1 to TRBJ2-5; D uncertain. Germline V gives CDR1 SQVTM, CDR2 ANQGSEA. The CDR3 is 12 residues long. V dropped 2 bases and J dropped 7 bases, with 11 bases sitting between them. The CDR3 DNA reads TGCAGCGTTGAATATGATAGAGGGACCCAGTACTTC. Translation gives CSVEYDRGTQYF.

The chain uses TRBV28 and TRBJ1-5; D ambiguous. Looked up from germline, CDR1 is MDHEN and CDR2 is SYDVKM. Trimming took off 8 bases at V and 8 bases at J, with 22 bases between the two ends. This CDR3 comprises 15 residues. In DNA form, the CDR3 reads TGTGCCAGCGGCGCGGGCACCTACCCCCCTGAGCCCCAGCATTTT. Its translation is CASGAGTYPPEPQHF.